This TCR beta chain was obtained from a study of preoperative IRX-2 immunotherapy in early breast cancer. Measured with immunoSEQ multiplex PCR; TCRdb has only the in-frame clones, and not every one. The sample has a few thousand clones; about 80% are singletons. The germline V gene encodes CDR1 SGHNT and CDR2 YENEEA. V was shortened by 3 bases and J by 0 bases, with 7 bases between the two germline ends. CDR3 size: 14 residues. Treatment of the sample: preoperative locoregional IRX-2 cytokine immunotherapy. This rearrangement joins TRBV11-3 to TRBJ2-3; no firm D call. The TCR comes from a human donor with breast cancer. The specimen comprised tumor tissue, sampled after IRX-2 immunotherapy. The CDR3, as DNA: TGTGCCAGCAGCTTGGGCAGGAGCACAGATACGCAGTATTTT. Translating it yields CASSLGRSTDTQYF.